This T cell receptor (beta chain) was observed in a study of blood T cell repertoires in COVID-19. The overall study: Material from acute and convalescent COVID-19 was sourced from the United States, Italy and Spain.

This clone showed up just once. How the authors handled the data: Cell counts per sample came from amplifying reference gene primers. The method was immunoSEQ multiplex PCR; TCRdb's version includes in-frame clones alone and lacks a portion of them. V and J calls and clone size come straight from that table; D and trimming were deduced from the DNA. The repertoire holds 250,000 to 350,000 clones, with approximately 91% as singletons. V lost 4 bases to trimming and J lost 4 bases, with 14 bases between them. This CDR3 comprises 14 residues. The clonotype originates from a woman aged 60-75 years with acute or convalescent COVID-19. Source material: peripheral blood. The chain couples TRBV5-3 to TRBJ1-2, with TRBD1 as a possible D gene (6 bases). TRBV5-3 is classed as an ORF, of uncertain function. DNA of the CDR3: TGTGCCAGAAGCCCAGACAGGCGTCTCTATGGCTACACCTTC. Encoded protein: CARSPDRRLYGYTF.